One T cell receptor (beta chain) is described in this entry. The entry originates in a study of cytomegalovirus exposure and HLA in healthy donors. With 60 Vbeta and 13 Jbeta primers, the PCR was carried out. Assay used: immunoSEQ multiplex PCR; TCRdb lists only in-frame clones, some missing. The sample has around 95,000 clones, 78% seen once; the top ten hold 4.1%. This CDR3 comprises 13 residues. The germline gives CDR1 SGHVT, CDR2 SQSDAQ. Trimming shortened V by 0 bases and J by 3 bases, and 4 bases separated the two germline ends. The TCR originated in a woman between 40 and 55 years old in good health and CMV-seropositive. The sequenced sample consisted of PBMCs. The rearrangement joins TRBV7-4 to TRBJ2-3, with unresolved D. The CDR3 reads CASSLAPTDTQYF. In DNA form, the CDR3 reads TGTGCCAGCAGCTTAGCCCCAACAGATACGCAGTATTTT.